A selection of T cell receptor beta chains follows, all from one sample in a study of blood T cell repertoires in COVID-19. The data were produced by immunoSEQ multiplex PCR, yet TCRdb's version contains in-frame clones alone and is incomplete. The sample includes roughly 56,000 clones, 80% to 95% of them seen just once. What was sequenced was peripheral blood. The receptors stem from a man aged 50-59 years with active COVID-19. CDR3s include the opening cysteine and the closing phenylalanine or tryptophan. The order of the fields is V gene, J gene, clone size, D gene, CDR3 DNA, CDR3 protein. D genes are given only for firm matches. Only part of the rows carry a size: once, few, many, or a class if the clone is expanded.

V: TRBV2
J: TRBJ2-7
size: -
D: -
DNA: TGTGCCAGCAGTCCCGAGCGCTACGAGCAGTACTTC
CDR3: CASSPERYEQYF

V: TRBV4-2
J: TRBJ1-3
size: few
D: -
DNA: TGTGCCAGCAGCCCCGGAGGTTGGTCCGGAAACACCATATATTTT
CDR3: CASSPGGWSGNTIYF

V: TRBV28
J: TRBJ1-4
size: -
D: TRBD1
DNA: TGTGCCAGCATTCCAGACCGGGACAGAACAGAAAAACTGTTTTTT
CDR3: CASIPDRDRTEKLFF

V: TRBV5-4
J: TRBJ2-3
size: -
D: -
DNA: TGTGCCAGCAGCTTGGAGGGGGCAGATACGCAGTATTTT
CDR3: CASSLEGADTQYF

V: TRBV10-2
J: TRBJ2-3
size: -
D: -
DNA: TGCGCCAGCAACACAAGGGGTCCTATAAATCCCACAGATACGCAGTATTTT
CDR3: CASNTRGPINPTDTQYF

V: TRBV7-2
J: TRBJ2-1
size: -
D: TRBD2
DNA: TGTGCCAGCAGCCGGCTAGCGGGAGTGATCGATGAGCAGTTCTTC
CDR3: CASSRLAGVIDEQFF

V: TRBV5-6
J: TRBJ2-5
size: -
D: -
DNA: TGTGCCAGCAGCACAACAGAAAAAGAGACCCAGTACTTC
CDR3: CASSTTEKETQYF

V: TRBV5-1
J: TRBJ2-7
size: -
D: -
DNA: TGCGCCAGCAGCTCAGCCCTCCGGACAGACCACTACGAGCAGTACTTC
CDR3: CASSSALRTDHYEQYF

V: TRBV13
J: TRBJ2-3
size: -
D: -
DNA: TGTGCCAGCAGCTTAGGTGGGCGAGTTAACACAGATACGCAGTATTTT
CDR3: CASSLGGRVNTDTQYF

V: TRBV30
J: TRBJ2-7
size: medium-sized
D: -
DNA: TGTGCCTGGAGTGTAGGGGGTTACGAGCAGTACTTC
CDR3: CAWSVGGYEQYF

V: TRBV5-8
J: TRBJ2-7
size: -
D: -
DNA: TGTGCCAGCAGCTTGGAACTCAGGGGCTACGAGCAGTACTTC
CDR3: CASSLELRGYEQYF

V: TRBV30
J: TRBJ2-3
size: -
D: TRBD1
DNA: TGTGCCTGGACTTATGGGACAGGGGGAAGCACAGATACGCAGTATTTT
CDR3: CAWTYGTGGSTDTQYF

V: TRBV5-4
J: TRBJ1-1
size: -
D: -
DNA: TGTGCCAGCAGCTTGGCCTTTACAGGGACCACTGAAGCTTTCTTT
CDR3: CASSLAFTGTTEAFF

V: TRBV4-1
J: TRBJ2-1
size: once
D: TRBD2
DNA: TGCGCCAGCAGCCGTCTAGCGGGTCACTACAATGAGCAGTTCTTC
CDR3: CASSRLAGHYNEQFF

V: TRBV30
J: TRBJ2-7
size: few
D: -
DNA: TGTGCCTGGAGTGTAGGACAGAGCTACGAGCAGTACTTC
CDR3: CAWSVGQSYEQYF

V: TRBV28
J: TRBJ1-5
size: -
D: TRBD1
DNA: TGTGCCAGCAGATTAGTTCAGGGGGCGGGGCAGCCCCAGCATTTT
CDR3: CASRLVQGAGQPQHF

V: TRBV10-3
J: TRBJ1-2
size: -
D: TRBD1
DNA: TGTGCCATCAGTGCGACCGGGACAGGGTTCTTCAGCACCTTC
CDR3: CAISATGTGFFSTF

V: TRBV28
J: TRBJ2-1
size: -
D: -
DNA: TGTGCCAGCAGTTTAGGGAGAGGGAGTAGTGAGCAGTTCTTC
CDR3: CASSLGRGSSEQFF

V: TRBV27
J: TRBJ1-1
size: -
D: TRBD1
DNA: TGTGCCAGCAACCGACAGGGCCCGAACACTGAAGCTTTCTTT
CDR3: CASNRQGPNTEAFF

V: TRBV14
J: TRBJ2-7
size: -
D: -
DNA: TGTGCCAGCAGCCTACCGGGGAGCTACGAGCAGTACTTC
CDR3: CASSLPGSYEQYF

V: TRBV30
J: TRBJ2-3
size: -
D: -
DNA: TGTGCCTGGAGCTTCCGCTCCTCCGGGGATTTTACGGATACGCAGTATTTT
CDR3: CAWSFRSSGDFTDTQYF

V: TRBV2
J: TRBJ1-1
size: -
D: TRBD1
DNA: TGTGCCAGCAGTGAGCGGGGGGCACAGGGGGCGGCTTTCTTT
CDR3: CASSERGAQGAAFF

V: TRBV11-2
J: TRBJ2-1
size: -
D: -
DNA: TGTGCCAGCAGCCGCTCTCCTACCAATGAGCAGTTCTTC
CDR3: CASSRSPTNEQFF

V: TRBV3-1/TRBV3-2
J: TRBJ2-4
size: -
D: TRBD2
DNA: TGTGCCAGCAGCCGGGAGGGGGCCAAAAACATTCAGTACTTC
CDR3: CASSREGAKNIQYF

V: TRBV6-6
J: TRBJ2-1
size: -
D: TRBD2
DNA: TGTGCCAGCAGGCCTTTGGGGGGGATCTCTTACAATGAGCAGTTCTTC
CDR3: CASRPLGGISYNEQFF

V: TRBV11-2
J: TRBJ2-3
size: -
D: -
DNA: TGTGCCAGCAGCACTACCTCCGGCGCAGATACGCAGTATTTT
CDR3: CASSTTSGADTQYF

V: TRBV12-5
J: TRBJ1-1
size: -
D: -
DNA: TGTGCTAGTGGTTTGGTACCGGGGTTTTTAAACACTGAAGCTTTCTTT
CDR3: CASGLVPGFLNTEAFF

V: TRBV3-1/TRBV3-2
J: TRBJ2-2
size: -
D: -
DNA: TGTGCCAGCAGCCAAGGAGGGTTTGGCGGGGAGCTGTTTTTT
CDR3: CASSQGGFGGELFF

V: TRBV7-2
J: TRBJ2-2
size: -
D: TRBD1
DNA: TGTGCCAGCAGGGACAGGGTTATGGCCGGGGAGCTGTTTTTT
CDR3: CASRDRVMAGELFF

V: TRBV28
J: TRBJ2-2
size: -
D: TRBD2
DNA: TGTGCCAGCAATCCGGGGGGACTAGCGGGAGGATCGGGGACCGGGGAGCTGTTTTTT
CDR3: CASNPGGLAGGSGTGELFF

V: TRBV7-9
J: TRBJ2-1
size: -
D: TRBD2
DNA: TGTGCCAGCAGCTTAGCAGGAGGACTAGCGGGTATGGGTTATGAGCAGTTCTTC
CDR3: CASSLAGGLAGMGYEQFF

V: TRBV3-1/TRBV3-2
J: TRBJ2-3
size: -
D: TRBD2
DNA: TGTGCCAGCAGCCAAGATTGGGGGGGATGGGATACGCAGTATTTT
CDR3: CASSQDWGGWDTQYF

V: TRBV13
J: TRBJ1-3
size: -
D: TRBD1
DNA: TGTGCCAGCAGCTCCATCGACAGGGACAGAAACACCATATATTTT
CDR3: CASSSIDRDRNTIYF

V: TRBV9
J: TRBJ2-1
size: -
D: -
DNA: TGTGCCAGCAGCCGGAGAGCCTTGGGACAAGATGAGCAGTTCTTC
CDR3: CASSRRALGQDEQFF

V: TRBV7-3
J: TRBJ1-1
size: -
D: -
DNA: TGTGCCAGCAGCTCCGGGGACAAATCGAACACTGAAGCTTTCTTT
CDR3: CASSSGDKSNTEAFF

V: TRBV4-1
J: TRBJ1-1
size: -
D: -
DNA: TGCGCCAGCAGCCAGGTCTGGGGGGGAGCTTTCTTT
CDR3: CASSQVWGGAFF

V: TRBV3-1/TRBV3-2
J: TRBJ1-2
size: -
D: TRBD1
DNA: TGTGCCAGCAGCCAAGCAGGGGGCCTTGGCTACACCTTC
CDR3: CASSQAGGLGYTF

V: TRBV6-2/TRBV6-3
J: TRBJ2-7
size: -
D: -
DNA: TGTGCCAGCAGTTACTCGAACCTAGACCCGTACTTC
CDR3: CASSYSNLDPYF

V: TRBV15
J: TRBJ1-4
size: -
D: -
DNA: TGTGCCACCAGCAGAGATCAGAAGGGGGAAAAACTGTTTTTT
CDR3: CATSRDQKGEKLFF

V: TRBV19
J: TRBJ2-1
size: -
D: -
DNA: TGTGCCAGCCGAGCAGGAGGGAGAGCGAGCTCCTACAATGAGCAGTTCTTC
CDR3: CASRAGGRASSYNEQFF

V: TRBV5-1
J: TRBJ1-1
size: once
D: -
DNA: TGCGCCAGCAGCTTGACAGGCCAGTTCCCGAACACTGAAGCTTTCTTT
CDR3: CASSLTGQFPNTEAFF

V: TRBV29-1
J: TRBJ1-4
size: -
D: TRBD1
DNA: TGCAGCGTTGGGGGGACAGCAAGCGCAACTAATGAAAAACTGTTTTTT
CDR3: CSVGGTASATNEKLFF

V: TRBV7-3
J: TRBJ2-3
size: once
D: -
DNA: TGTGCCAGCAGCCCCAACGGTGATACGCAGTATTTT
CDR3: CASSPNGDTQYF

V: TRBV10-3
J: TRBJ2-7
size: -
D: -
DNA: TGTGCCATCAGTGGTAGTCCCTCCTTGCAGCAGTACTTC
CDR3: CAISGSPSLQQYF

V: TRBV27
J: TRBJ2-6
size: -
D: TRBD1
DNA: TGTGCCAGCAGGCCGAACCTCATCAGGGGGCCTGGGGCCAACGTCCTGACTTTC
CDR3: CASRPNLIRGPGANVLTF

V: TRBV19
J: TRBJ1-5
size: few
D: TRBD1
DNA: TGTGCCAGTAGTATAGGACAGGGTAGCAATCAGCCCCAGCATTTT
CDR3: CASSIGQGSNQPQHF

V: TRBV9
J: TRBJ1-3
size: -
D: TRBD1
DNA: TGTGCCAGCAGCGTAGTAGGGACAGGGGGCCGGAACACCATATATTTT
CDR3: CASSVVGTGGRNTIYF

V: TRBV19
J: TRBJ2-1
size: -
D: TRBD2
DNA: TGTGCCAGTAGGCGGAGCGGGAGCTCCTACAATGAGCAGTTCTTC
CDR3: CASRRSGSSYNEQFF

V: TRBV18
J: TRBJ2-7
size: -
D: -
DNA: TGTGCCAGCTCACCAAGGAGACAGAGCTCCTACGAGCAGTACTTC
CDR3: CASSPRRQSSYEQYF

V: TRBV28
J: TRBJ1-2
size: -
D: -
DNA: TGTGCCAGCAGTCCCGGGGGCTATGGCTACACCTTC
CDR3: CASSPGGYGYTF

V: TRBV28
J: TRBJ2-3
size: -
D: TRBD1
DNA: TGTGCCAGCAGCAGCAGGGGGCATACAGATACGCAGTATTTT
CDR3: CASSSRGHTDTQYF

V: TRBV4-3
J: TRBJ2-6
size: -
D: -
DNA: TGCGCCAGCAGCCAAGGAGGGCCTGGGGCCAACGTCCTGACTTTC
CDR3: CASSQGGPGANVLTF

V: TRBV5-4
J: TRBJ2-3
size: -
D: TRBD2
DNA: TGTGCCAGCAGCTTGGACGGGAGGCCCACAGATACGCAGTATTTT
CDR3: CASSLDGRPTDTQYF